A selection of T cell receptor beta chains follows, all from one sample in a study of CXCR3-negative and CXCR3-positive naive CD8 T cells. TCRdb reprocessed the 5' RACE reads and keeps a single row for each CDR3 protein, giving no DNA. The repertoire table contains around 160,000 distinct CDR3 sequences. The specimen was naive CXCR3+ CD8+ T cells from blood. These TCRs come from a human donor in good health. Some clones in this sample may be carry-over from other donors' samples. Both conserved end residues are part of each CDR3. The order of the fields is J gene, V gene, CDR3 protein.

TRBJ2-7 TRBV14 CASSQFLRDQEQYF
TRBJ2-3 TRBV7-3 CASSPTRDTDTQYF
TRBJ2-1 TRBV11-2 CASSPGLAGYNEQFF
TRBJ2-5 TRBV11-3 CASSGDEETQYF
TRBJ2-7 TRBV28 CASSLPGRATYEQYF
TRBJ2-7 TRBV29-1 CSVLGRDRETYEQYF
TRBJ2-3 TRBV28 CASSLLGSSTDTQYF
TRBJ2-1 TRBV7-2 CASSLVQSVYNEQFF
TRBJ2-3 TRBV27 CASSLSGGEVQNTQYF
TRBJ1-1 TRBV29-1 CSVVGSGMNTEAFF
TRBJ1-5 TRBV6-5 CAIPRTPTQPQHF
TRBJ2-1 TRBV5-1 CASSLTSGREQFF
TRBJ2-7 TRBV9 CASSADISYQQYF
TRBJ2-7 TRBV12-3/TRBV12-4 CASRQDSPKGSYEQYF
TRBJ2-1 TRBV7-8 CASSPPGLARNEQFF
TRBJ1-3 TRBV29-1 CSVERTGLNQAGNTIYF